The rows below give T cell receptor beta chains drawn from one sample of a study of blood T cell repertoires in COVID-19. Clones were sequenced by immunoSEQ multiplex PCR, and TCRdb holds only the in-frame ones, with some missing. The sample carries approximately 450,000 clones, 75% to 90% recorded once. Sequenced material: PBMCs or T cells enriched from blood (not recorded which). The receptor set was obtained from a man younger than 45 who had recovered from COVID-19. Each CDR3 is given with its conserved first and last residue. The order of the fields is V gene, CDR3 protein.

>TRBV5-1
CASSLGLALDTQYF
>TRBV11-2
CASSQGDSSSGNTIYF
>TRBV6-1
CASSDQYNEQFF
>TRBV6-4
CASSKEVDQPQHF
>TRBV30
CAWSKWPNTGELFF
>TRBV7-8
CASSANPYTTNEKLFF
>TRBV18
CASSLAGVGYNEQFF
>TRBV7-2
CASSLTGNSYEQYF
>TRBV5-1
CASSLEFTRGGNEEKLFF
>TRBV2
CASKGRGAGNTIYF
>TRBV6-5
CASRWDTDSNQPQHF
>TRBV5-4
CASSLAQGVTYEQYF
>TRBV19
CASSTYPGELFF
>TRBV19
CASSISSTGSLYEQYF
>TRBV9
CASSVANGGSENEQFF
>TRBV11-2
CASSSLAGVGNEQFF
>TRBV28
CASSLPVSGVGYTF
>TRBV9
CASSEGGLAGVEQFF
>TRBV5-1
CASSGGLAGNEQYF
>TRBV13
CASSLIYNGRAGEQFF
>TRBV18
CASSPGRGTSGRFYEQYF
>TRBV10-3
CATSMASGLYNEQFF
>TRBV24-1
CATGRGGEQYF
>TRBV24-1
CATSAPGTGKDNEQFF
>TRBV5-1
CASSLEGHSFDTDTQYF
>TRBV5-1
CASSLGHLLNTEAFF
>TRBV11-1
CASSIIDRYEQYF
>TRBV19
CASSPGLAGVPGELFF
>TRBV2
CASSFGLAGGDNEQFF